The next 27 T cell receptor beta chains were all read from a single sample in a study of T cell changes during pregnancy in multiple sclerosis. Clones were read by immunoSEQ multiplex PCR, and TCRdb kept only the in-frame ones, dropping some. Of 40,000 to 55,000 clones in the sample, about 89% are singletons; the top ten hold 0.55% to 0.6%. The source material was CD4+ T cells from peripheral blood mononuclear cells, sampled in the first trimester of pregnancy. These receptor sequences come from a female donor with multiple sclerosis, enrolled in a pregnancy study.

This clone was found once. The gene calls are TRBV18 and TRBJ2-2; 9 nucleotides agree with TRBD1. CDR1 KGHSH and CDR2 LQKENI come from the germline V gene. The ends lost 3 bases at V and 5 bases at J; junction bases unmatched: 4. This CDR3 has 15 amino acids. The CDR3 DNA reads TGTGCCAGCTCACCTCCGGGACAGGGTACCGGGGAGCTGTTTTTT. It translates to CASSPPGQGTGELFF.

CDR3 DNA sequence: TGTGCCAGCACCCCACAGACAGGGGTTTCGGGAGAAGCTTTCTTT. This gives the protein CASTPQTGVSGEAFF. This sequence joins TRBV2 and TRBJ1-1, with 8 positions matching TRBD1. CDR3 length equals 15 residues. V shed 7 bases and J 8 bases; nucleotides not matched to a gene: 15. The germline V gene encodes CDR1 SNHLY and CDR2 FYNNEI.

This chain links TRBV6-5 with TRBJ2-7; D is perhaps TRBD2 (5 bases). The V end lost 3 bases, the J end lost 3 bases, and 12 bases lay between the germline ends. Germline assignment: CDR1 MNHEY and CDR2 SVGAGI. This CDR3 is built from 14 residues. This CDR3 is CASSYGPGIYEQYF. The CDR3 nucleotides are TGTGCCAGCAGTTATGGTCCGGGGATCTACGAGCAGTACTTC.

DNA for the CDR3: TGTGCCAGTAGCCCCCGAGACGCAGGATACCGCAATCAGCCCCAGCATTTT. It codes for CASSPRDAGYRNQPQHF. V gene TRBV19 combines with J gene TRBJ1-5, with D unresolved. V was clipped by 6 bases and J by 2 bases, with 20 bases between them. Looked up from germline, CDR1 is LNHDA and CDR2 is SQIVND (reference sequence). This CDR3 comprises 17 residues.

The chain couples TRBV28 to TRBJ2-1; D perhaps matches TRBD2 (6 bases). The germline CDR1 and CDR2 sequences are MDHEN and SYDVKM. The CDR3 runs to 16 residues. V was clipped by 5 bases and J by 6 bases, with 20 bases between them. DNA of the CDR3: TGTGCCAGCAGTCCCGGGAGAGGGCCGTGGGGCAATGAGCAGTTCTTC. Translated: CASSPGRGPWGNEQFF. Full variable domain (rest looked up from reference TRBV28 and TRBJ2-1): DVKVTQSSRYLVKRTGEKVFLECVQDMDHENMFWYRQDPGLGLRLIYFSYDVKMKEKGDIPEGYSVSREKKERFSLILESASTNQTSMYLCASSPGRGPWGNEQFFGPGTRLTVL.

J is TRBJ1-2 and V is TRBV4-1; 7 positions match TRBD1. The V gene end was trimmed by 1 base and the J gene end by 5 bases; junction bases not matched to a gene: 4. The CDR3 covers 14 residues. Germline loops: CDR1 MGHRA, CDR2 YSYEKL. CDR3 protein: CASSQVTGEYGYTF. The CDR3 DNA reads TGCGCCAGCAGCCAAGTTACAGGGGAATATGGCTACACCTTC.

The chain uses TRBV19 and TRBJ2-1, with TRBD1 matching 7 bases. CDR3 length: 14 amino acids. Germline V gene lookup returns CDR1 LNHDA and CDR2 SQIVND (reference sequence). V lost 4 bases and J lost 9; bases outside the gene matches: 9. CDR3 in DNA: TGTGCCAGTAGTACAACCGGGACAGACGGTGAGCAGTTCTTC. Translated: CASSTTGTDGEQFF. The complete variable domain, with remaining parts taken from reference TRBV19 and TRBJ2-1, reads DGGITQSPKYLFRKEGQNVTLSCEQNLNHDAMYWYRQDPGQGLRLIYYSQIVNDFQKGDIAEGYSVSREKKESFPLTVTSAQKNPTAFYLCASSTTGTDGEQFFGPGTRLTVL.

This chain uses TRBV11-2 with TRBJ1-4; D possibly corresponds to TRBD1 (5 bases). From germline, CDR1 is SGHAT and CDR2 FQNNGV. The V end was cut by 1 base, the J end by 8 bases, with 11 bases between. There are 14 residues in the CDR3. The CDR3 region has the DNA TGTGCCAGCAGCTTAGGCTACAGGCCAGAAAAACTGTTTTTT. Protein sequence: CASSLGYRPEKLFF.

This chain joins TRBV18 and TRBJ1-4; TRBD1 aligns across 9 bases. J lost 7 bases, V lost 1 base, and 16 bases had no gene match. The CDR3 has 19 amino acids. CDR1 and CDR2 from the germline V gene are KGHSH and LQKENI. CDR3 sequence (DNA): TGTGCCAGCTCACCACTGGCGGACAGGGGCCCCAGGGAACCTGAAAAACTGTTTTTT. It translates to CASSPLADRGPREPEKLFF.

The chain has TRBV5-5 and TRBJ2-5, with 9 bases identical to TRBD1. Per the germline V gene, CDR1 is SGHKS and CDR2 is YYEKEE (reference sequence). V gave up 3 bases and J gave up 5 bases; unmatched junction bases: 8. CDR3 length: 15 amino acids. The CDR3 DNA follows: TGTGCCAGCAGCTCGGTAACAGGGGGCTGGGAGACCCAGTACTTC. Translated: CASSSVTGGWETQYF. The full variable domain, completed using reference TRBV5-5 and TRBJ2-5, is DAGVTQSPTHLIKTRGQQVTLRCSPISGHKSVSWYQQVLGQGPQFIFQYYEKEERGRGNFPDRFSARQFPNYSSELNVNALLLGDSALYLCASSSVTGGWETQYFGPGTRLLVL.

V is TRBV6-1 and J is TRBJ1-1; the D gene is possibly TRBD1 (6 bases). This CDR3 comprises 13 residues. The V gene lost 11 bases and the J gene lost 3 bases, with 16 bases spanning the gap. Germline V gene lookup returns CDR1 MNHNS and CDR2 SASEGT. The CDR3 DNA reads TGTGCCTCTAGCAGCGGGGGCCACACTGAAGCTTTCTTT. Translation gives CASSSGGHTEAFF.

V gene TRBV5-6 combines with J gene TRBJ1-2, with 7 bases lining up with TRBD1. Trimming at V came to 4 bases and at J to 8 bases, leaving 11 bases not matched to a gene. Germline CDR1 reads SGHDT; CDR2 reads YYEEEE. The CDR3 extends over 14 amino acids. CDR3 loop: CASSPGQAGGGYTF. CDR3 bases: TGTGCCAGCAGCCCCGGACAGGCCGGTGGCGGCTACACCTTC.

The chain employs TRBV5-6 and TRBJ2-5; 8 bases align to TRBD2. The length of the CDR3 is 18 residues. V lost 2 bases, J lost 5 bases, and 17 bases stayed unmatched. The germline V gene encodes CDR1 SGHDT and CDR2 YYEEEE. CDR3 sequence: CASSLEIRGREVVETQYF. CDR3 DNA sequence: TGTGCCAGCAGCTTAGAGATCCGAGGGCGGGAGGTTGTGGAGACCCAGTACTTC.

The gene calls are TRBV5-5 and TRBJ2-7; possibly TRBD1 for D (6 bases). Germline V gene lookup returns CDR1 SGHKS and CDR2 YYEKEE (reference sequence). The CDR3 covers 14 residues. Trimming pared 0 bases from V and 6 bases from J, leaving 13 bases between. The CDR3 region is CASSLVPDSIEQYF. In nucleotides, the CDR3 is TGTGCCAGCAGCTTGGTGCCGGACAGTATCGAGCAGTACTTC.

CDR3 DNA sequence: TGTGCCAGCAGTGCGGGGTTGGTGAACACTGAAGCTTTCTTT. It yields the protein CASSAGLVNTEAFF. The chain employs TRBV27 and TRBJ1-1; D gene uncertain. The CDR3 extends over 14 amino acids. Trimming took off 5 bases at V and 0 bases at J, with 10 bases between the two ends. Per the germline V gene, CDR1 is MNHEY and CDR2 is SMNVEV (reference sequence).

DNA for the CDR3: TGTGCCAGCAGTCGACAGGGGGCCCTACAAGAGACCCAGTACTTC. Encoded protein: CASSRQGALQETQYF. J is TRBJ2-5 and V is TRBV6-6, with 10 bases identical to TRBD1. This CDR3 is built from 15 residues. V trimming: 5 bases; J trimming: 2 bases; junction bases outside the gene matches: 5. The germline V gene encodes CDR1 MNHNY and CDR2 SVGAGI (reference sequence).

The chain employs TRBV5-1 and TRBJ2-7; D is possibly TRBD1 (6 bases). Germline CDR1 SGHRS, CDR2 YFSETQ. The CDR3 length is 15 residues. Trimming left V 3 bases short and J 0 bases short, with 13 bases between. CDR3 coding DNA: TGCGCCAGCAGCTGGGGGCAGGGGTCCTCCTACGAGCAGTACTTC. Protein product: CASSWGQGSSYEQYF.

Concerning this clone: This specimen includes other DNA sequences encoding the same CDR3. The gene calls are TRBV18 and TRBJ1-3, with a tentative D call TRBD1 (6 bases). The ends were cut back, 2 bases at V and 1 base at J, with 6 bases in the middle. Germline V lookup: CDR1 KGHSH, CDR2 LQKENI. The CDR3 has 14 amino acids. The CDR3 bases are TGTGCCAGCTCACCAGGGACATCTGGAAACACCATATATTTT. Translated, it gives CASSPGTSGNTIYF.

This chain joins TRBV6-5 and TRBJ2-2; 8 nucleotides line up with TRBD1. The CDR3 consists of 15 residues. From germline, CDR1 is MNHEY and CDR2 SVGAGI. The V and J ends lost 6 bases and 3 bases, in that order; junction bases with no gene match: 6. The CDR3 loop reads CASSHDRGYTGELFF. CDR3 DNA: TGTGCCAGCAGCCACGACAGGGGTTACACCGGGGAGCTGTTTTTT.

This clone was seen only a few times. This sequence joins TRBV19 and TRBJ1-5, with no clear D. Trimming stripped 1 base from V and 6 bases from J, with 16 bases between. From germline, CDR1 is LNHDA and CDR2 SQIVND (reference sequence). This CDR3 spans 16 amino acids. The CDR3 loop is CASSIVRLVRGQPQHF. The DNA of the CDR3 is TGTGCCAGTAGTATAGTTCGGTTAGTCCGCGGTCAGCCCCAGCATTTT.

The rearrangement uses TRBV5-4 and TRBJ1-1; possibly TRBD1 for D (5 bases). V lost 0 bases to trimming and J lost 10 bases, with 13 bases between them. Germline CDR1 is SGHNT and CDR2 is YYREEE (reference sequence). This CDR3 contains 13 residues. CDR3 nucleotide sequence: TGTGCCAGCAGCTTGGTGGCGGGGCAGGGAGCTTTCTTT. Amino acids: CASSLVAGQGAFF.

The chain uses TRBV28 and TRBJ2-3; D possibly corresponds to TRBD2 (6 bases). Germline CDR1 and CDR2: MDHEN and SYDVKM. The CDR3 is 15 amino acids. V was clipped by 3 bases and J by 0 bases, with 10 bases between them. This CDR3 reads CASSFAGPSTDTQYF. In DNA, the CDR3 is TGTGCCAGCAGTTTTGCGGGACCCAGCACAGATACGCAGTATTTT.

J is TRBJ2-5 and V is TRBV7-2; no clear D gene. The V and J ends lost 1 base and 7 bases respectively, with 16 bases between them. The germline CDR1 and CDR2 sequences are SGHTA and FQGNSA. This CDR3 is built from 15 residues. Written as DNA, the CDR3 is TGTGCCAGCAGCTTAGGGGCAGCAGGTCCCGGGACCCAGTACTTC. This gives the protein CASSLGAAGPGTQYF.

V is TRBV6-6 and J is TRBJ1-3; D is perhaps TRBD1 (5 bases). Trimming stripped 7 bases from V and 3 bases from J, with 13 bases between. Germline V gives CDR1 MNHNY, CDR2 SVGAGI (reference sequence). This CDR3 comprises 14 residues. In DNA form, the CDR3 reads TGTGCCAGCAACATACAGGAGTTTGGAAACACCATATATTTT. Translation gives CASNIQEFGNTIYF.

The genes are TRBV4-3 and TRBJ2-7; TRBD2 matches at 13 bases. Germline CDR1 is LGHNA and CDR2 is YSLEER. Trimming cost V 0 bases and J 6 bases; bases outside gene matches: 5. This CDR3 has 16 amino acids. The CDR3 region has the DNA TGCGCCAGCAGCCAAGATGGGACTAGCGGGAAGGGCGAGCAGTACTTC. Protein sequence: CASSQDGTSGKGEQYF.

The table lists this clone with a count of one. This chain links TRBV7-2 with TRBJ1-5; D not resolved. The CDR3 runs to 15 residues. The V gene lost 1 base and the J gene lost 2 bases, with 9 bases spanning the gap. Germline V lookup: CDR1 SGHTA, CDR2 FQGNSA. Written as DNA, the CDR3 is TGTGCCAGCAGCTTAGGGAGGGCGGGCAATCAGCCCCAGCATTTT. Amino acids: CASSLGRAGNQPQHF.

The chain joins TRBV6-5 to TRBJ1-2; tentatively, D is TRBD1 (6 bases). Germline loops: CDR1 MNHEY, CDR2 SVGAGI. The CDR3 consists of 13 residues. The V end lost 4 bases, the J end lost 5 bases, and 11 bases lay between the germline ends. Here the CDR3 reads CASSSRGRYGYTF. Written as DNA, the CDR3 is TGTGCCAGCAGTTCCAGGGGCCGGTATGGCTACACCTTC.